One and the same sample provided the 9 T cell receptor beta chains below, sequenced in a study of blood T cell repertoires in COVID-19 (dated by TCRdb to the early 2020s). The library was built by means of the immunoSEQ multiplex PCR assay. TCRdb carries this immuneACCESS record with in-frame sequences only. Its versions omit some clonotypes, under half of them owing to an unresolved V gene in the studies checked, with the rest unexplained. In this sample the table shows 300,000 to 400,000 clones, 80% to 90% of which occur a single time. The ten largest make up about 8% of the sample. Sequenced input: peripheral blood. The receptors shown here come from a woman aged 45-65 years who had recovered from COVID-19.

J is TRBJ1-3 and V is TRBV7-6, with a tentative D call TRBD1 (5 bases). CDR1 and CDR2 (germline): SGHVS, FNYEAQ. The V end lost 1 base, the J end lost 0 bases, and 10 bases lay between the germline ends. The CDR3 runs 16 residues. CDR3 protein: CASSLDTGNSGNTIYF. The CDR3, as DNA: TGTGCCAGCAGCTTAGATACAGGAAACTCTGGAAACACCATATATTTT.

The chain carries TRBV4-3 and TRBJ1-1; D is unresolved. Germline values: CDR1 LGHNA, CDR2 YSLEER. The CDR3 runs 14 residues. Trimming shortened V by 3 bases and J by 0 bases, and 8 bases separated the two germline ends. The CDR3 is CASSHLTVNTEAFF. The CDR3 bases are TGCGCCAGCAGCCACCTAACAGTGAACACTGAAGCTTTCTTT.

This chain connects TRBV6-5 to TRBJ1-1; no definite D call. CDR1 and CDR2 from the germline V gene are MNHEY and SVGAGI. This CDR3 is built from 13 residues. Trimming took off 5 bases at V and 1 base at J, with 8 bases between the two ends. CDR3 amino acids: CASSRTSNTEAFF. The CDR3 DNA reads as TGTGCCAGCAGTCGTACATCGAACACTGAAGCTTTCTTT.

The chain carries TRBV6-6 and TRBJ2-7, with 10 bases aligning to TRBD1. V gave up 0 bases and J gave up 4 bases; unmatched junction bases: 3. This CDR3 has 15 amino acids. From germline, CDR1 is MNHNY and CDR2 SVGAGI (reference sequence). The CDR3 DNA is TGTGCCAGCAGTTACTCGACAGGGGGCGCGTACGAGCAGTACTTC. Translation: CASSYSTGGAYEQYF.

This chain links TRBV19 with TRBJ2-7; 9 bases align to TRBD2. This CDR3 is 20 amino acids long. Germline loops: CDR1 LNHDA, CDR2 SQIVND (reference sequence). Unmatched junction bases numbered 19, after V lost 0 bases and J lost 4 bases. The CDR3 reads CASSIDLIGAGGENTYEQYF. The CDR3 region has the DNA TGTGCCAGTAGTATAGATCTTATCGGCGCGGGAGGGGAGAATACGTACGAGCAGTACTTC.

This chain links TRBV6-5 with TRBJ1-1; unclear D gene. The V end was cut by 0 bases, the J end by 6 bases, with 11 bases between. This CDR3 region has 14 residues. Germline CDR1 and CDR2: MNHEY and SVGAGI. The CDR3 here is CASSYSQTFAEAFF. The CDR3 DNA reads TGTGCCAGCAGTTACTCGCAGACATTCGCTGAAGCTTTCTTT.

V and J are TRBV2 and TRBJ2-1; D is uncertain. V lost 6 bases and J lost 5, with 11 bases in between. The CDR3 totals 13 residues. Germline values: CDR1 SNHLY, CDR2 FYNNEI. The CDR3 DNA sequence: TGTGCCAGCAGCCATCATAGAGACAATGAGCAGTTCTTC. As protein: CASSHHRDNEQFF.

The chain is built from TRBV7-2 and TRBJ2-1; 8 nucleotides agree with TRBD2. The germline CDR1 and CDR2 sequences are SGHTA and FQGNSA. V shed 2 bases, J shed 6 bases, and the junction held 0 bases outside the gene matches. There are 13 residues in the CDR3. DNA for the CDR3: TGTGCCAGCAGCTTACGGGGGGGCAATGAGCAGTTCTTC. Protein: CASSLRGGNEQFF.

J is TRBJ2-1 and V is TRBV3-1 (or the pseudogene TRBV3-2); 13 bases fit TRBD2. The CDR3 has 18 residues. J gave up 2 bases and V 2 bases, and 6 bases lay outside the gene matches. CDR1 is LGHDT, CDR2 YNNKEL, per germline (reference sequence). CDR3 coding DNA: TGTGCCAGCAGCCAACCGGGACTAGCGGGGAGTACCTACAATGAGCAGTTCTTC. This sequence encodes CASSQPGLAGSTYNEQFF.